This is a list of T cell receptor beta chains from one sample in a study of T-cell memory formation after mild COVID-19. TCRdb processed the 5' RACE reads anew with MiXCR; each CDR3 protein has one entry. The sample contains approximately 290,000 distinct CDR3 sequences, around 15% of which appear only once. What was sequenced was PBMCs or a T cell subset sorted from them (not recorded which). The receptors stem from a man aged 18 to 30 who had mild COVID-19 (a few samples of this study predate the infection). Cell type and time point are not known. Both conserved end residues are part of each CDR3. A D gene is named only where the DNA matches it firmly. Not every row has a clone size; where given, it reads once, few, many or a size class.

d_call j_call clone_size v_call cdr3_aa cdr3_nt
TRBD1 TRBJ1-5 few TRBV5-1 CASSFSAGGDQPQHF TGCGCCAGCAGCTTTTCCGCAGGGGGCGATCAGCCCCAGCATTTT
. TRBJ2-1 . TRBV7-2 CASRPRDLYNEQFF TGTGCCAGCAGGCCGCGGGATCTCTACAATGAGCAGTTCTTC
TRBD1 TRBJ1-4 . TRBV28 CAGRDSTIGKLFF TGTGCCGGACGGGACAGTACTATCGGAAAACTGTTTTTT
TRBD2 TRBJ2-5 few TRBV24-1 CATSGDSGGAQETQYF TGTGCCACCAGTGGAGACAGCGGGGGGGCCCAAGAGACCCAGTACTTC
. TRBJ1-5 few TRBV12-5 CASGTPNQPQHF TGTGCTAGTGGTACCCCTAATCAGCCCCAGCATTTT
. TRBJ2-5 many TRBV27 CASGGQETQYF TGTGCCAGCGGGGGGCAAGAGACCCAGTACTTC
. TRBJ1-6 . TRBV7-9 CASSLVGSSYNSPLHF TGTGCCAGCAGCTTAGTGGGGAGCTCCTATAATTCACCCCTCCACTTT
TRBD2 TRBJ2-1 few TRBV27 CASSPRVSGAGVEQFF TGTGCCAGCAGTCCTCGGGTCAGTGGGGCGGGGGTTGAGCAGTTCTTC
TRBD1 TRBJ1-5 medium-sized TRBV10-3 CAISDFDRVGQPQHF TGTGCCATCAGTGATTTTGACAGGGTGGGTCAGCCCCAGCATTTT
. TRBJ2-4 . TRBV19 CASSIGGTENIQYF TGTGCCAGTAGTATAGGGGGGACGGAAAACATTCAGTACTTC
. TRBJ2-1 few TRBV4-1 CASSQDRGLKMNEQFF TGCGCCAGCAGCCAAGACCGCGGGTTAAAAATGAATGAGCAGTTCTTC
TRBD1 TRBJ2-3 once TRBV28 CASSLTGGENTQYF TGTGCCAGCAGCCTAACAGGGGGAGAAAATACGCAGTATTTT
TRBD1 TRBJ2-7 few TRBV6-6 CASSGNDRVLGEQYF TGTGCCAGCAGTGGGAACGACAGGGTTCTCGGTGAGCAGTACTTC
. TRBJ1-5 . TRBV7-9 CASSLYPDIHQPQHF TGTGCCAGCAGCTTATATCCGGACATACATCAGCCCCAGCATTTT
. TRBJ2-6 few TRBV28 CASSLGAHWAGANVLTF TGTGCCAGCAGTTTGGGGGCCCACTGGGCTGGGGCCAACGTCCTGACTTTC
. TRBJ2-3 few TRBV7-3 CASSKDGVSTDTQYF TGTGCCAGCAGCAAGGACGGGGTCAGCACAGATACGCAGTATTTT
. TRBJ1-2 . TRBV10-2 CASSESTPSYGYTF TGCGCCAGCAGTGAGTCGACACCGAGCTATGGCTACACCTTC
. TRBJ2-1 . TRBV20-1 CSASRDRYNEQFF TGCAGTGCTTCCCGGGACCGCTACAATGAGCAGTTCTTC
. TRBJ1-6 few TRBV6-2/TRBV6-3 CASSLAGHNSPLHF TGTGCCAGCAGTCTGGCAGGCCATAATTCACCCCTCCACTTT
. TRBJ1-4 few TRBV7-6 CASSSVPAGIQTNEKLFF TGTGCCAGCAGCTCCGTCCCAGCCGGGATCCAAACTAATGAAAAACTGTTTTTT
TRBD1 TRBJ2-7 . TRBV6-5 CASSYMGQVAYEQYF TGTGCCAGCAGTTACATGGGACAGGTAGCCTACGAGCAGTACTTC
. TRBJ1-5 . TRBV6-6 CASSQQGINQPQHF TGTGCCAGCAGTCAACAGGGCATCAATCAGCCCCAGCATTTT
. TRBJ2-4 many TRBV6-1 CASSDFGSAKNIQYF TGTGCCAGCAGTGATTTTGGGTCAGCCAAAAACATTCAGTACTTC
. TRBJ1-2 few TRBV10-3 CAISESRRGTNYGYTF TGTGCCATCAGTGAGTCGAGAAGGGGGACAAACTATGGCTACACCTTC
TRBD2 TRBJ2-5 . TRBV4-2 CASSLGTSGGNQETQYF TGTGCCAGCAGCCTCGGGACTAGCGGGGGGAACCAAGAGACCCAGTACTTC
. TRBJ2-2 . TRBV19 CASGRGLTGELFF TGTGCCAGCGGGCGGGGGCTAACCGGGGAGCTGTTTTTT
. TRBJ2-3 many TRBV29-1 CSVQEGGPTDTQYF TGCAGCGTTCAAGAAGGGGGACCCACAGATACGCAGTATTTT
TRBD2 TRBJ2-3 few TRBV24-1 CATSATGTSGGRTDTQYF TGTGCCACCAGTGCTACCGGGACTAGCGGGGGGCGCACAGATACGCAGTATTTT
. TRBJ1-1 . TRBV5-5 CASSLWQTLNTEAFF TGTGCCAGCAGCTTGTGGCAGACGCTGAACACTGAAGCTTTCTTT
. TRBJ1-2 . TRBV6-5 CAARAGDRTYGYTF TGTGCCGCCCGAGCTGGCGACAGGACCTATGGCTACACCTTC
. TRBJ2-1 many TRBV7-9 CASSLDGQGGEQFF TGTGCCAGCAGCTTAGACGGTCAGGGAGGTGAGCAGTTCTTC
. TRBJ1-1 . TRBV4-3 CASSLDRGGGNTEAFF TGCGCCAGCAGCCTGGACCGGGGGGGAGGAAACACTGAAGCTTTCTTT
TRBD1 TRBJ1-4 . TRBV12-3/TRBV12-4 CASRLQGAATNEKLFF TGTGCCAGCAGGTTACAGGGGGCGGCAACTAATGAAAAACTGTTTTTT
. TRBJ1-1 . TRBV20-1 CSARDQDRITEAFF TGCAGTGCTAGAGATCAGGACAGAATCACTGAAGCTTTCTTT
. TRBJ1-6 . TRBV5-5 CASSLLQKSSYNSPLHF TGTGCCAGCAGCTTGCTCCAGAAAAGCTCCTATAATTCACCCCTCCACTTT
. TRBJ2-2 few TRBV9 CASSASRDQNTGELFF TGTGCCAGCAGCGCGTCCCGGGACCAGAACACCGGGGAGCTGTTTTTT
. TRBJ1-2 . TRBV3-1 CASSQDGRAVNYGYTF TGTGCCAGCAGCCAAGACGGGCGGGCGGTTAACTATGGCTACACCTTC
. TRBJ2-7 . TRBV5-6 CASSLGPGYTENEQYF TGTGCCAGCAGCTTGGGCCCAGGGTACACGGAGAACGAGCAGTACTTC
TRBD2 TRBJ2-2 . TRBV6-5 CASSSATSGGGELFF TGTGCCAGCAGTTCGGCGACTAGCGGGGGCGGGGAGCTGTTTTTT
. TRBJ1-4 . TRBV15 CATGRGLIEKLFF TGTGCCACCGGACGGGGGTTAATTGAAAAACTGTTTTTT
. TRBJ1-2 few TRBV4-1 CASREIRALSDGYTF TGCGCCAGCAGGGAGATCCGGGCTCTGTCCGATGGCTACACCTTC
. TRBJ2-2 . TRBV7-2 CASSLTGITGELFF TGTGCCAGCAGCCTGACAGGAATTACCGGGGAGCTGTTTTTT
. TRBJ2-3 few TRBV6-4 CASSDGPTDTQYF TGTGCCAGCAGTGACGGGCCCACAGATACGCAGTATTTT
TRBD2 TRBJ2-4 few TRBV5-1 CASSSPGGNIQYF TGCGCCAGCAGCTCGCCGGGAGGCAACATTCAGTACTTC
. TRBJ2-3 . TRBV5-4 CASSSRTELSTDTQYF TGTGCCAGCAGCTCTAGGACCGAGCTGAGCACAGATACGCAGTATTTT
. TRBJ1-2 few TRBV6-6 CASRVEALGGYTF TGTGCCAGCAGGGTCGAGGCCCTGGGGGGCTACACCTTC
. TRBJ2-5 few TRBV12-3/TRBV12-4 CATSSGIVTETQYF TGTGCCACCTCCTCCGGGATAGTGACAGAGACCCAGTACTTC
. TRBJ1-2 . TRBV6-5 CASSYGSYYGYTF TGTGCCAGCAGTTACGGTAGTTATTATGGCTACACCTTC
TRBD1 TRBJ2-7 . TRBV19 CASSTRDRFSYEQYF TGTGCCAGTAGTACCCGGGACAGATTCTCCTACGAGCAGTACTTC
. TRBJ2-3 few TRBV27 CASSSGPLYTQYF TGTGCCAGCAGTTCAGGCCCGCTATATACGCAGTATTTT
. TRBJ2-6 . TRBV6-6 CASSDGGTGANVLTF TGTGCCAGCAGCGATGGGGGCACTGGGGCCAACGTCCTGACTTTC
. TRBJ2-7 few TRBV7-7 CASSLAPDTSYEQYF TGTGCCAGCAGCTTAGCCCCGGACACCTCCTACGAGCAGTACTTC
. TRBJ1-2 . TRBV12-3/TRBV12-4 CASSPTESYGYTF TGTGCCAGCAGCCCGACAGAGAGCTATGGCTACACCTTC